This TCR beta chain is drawn from a study of cytomegalovirus exposure and HLA in healthy donors (dated by TCRdb to the late 2010s). Regarding the complete study: According to a later analysis, one platform produced both the 100 to 150 validation repertoires and the 700 or so repertoires of the first cohort. The study was designed to test whether signatures of past pathogen exposure could be identified by cataloging public T cell receptors. Besides the first cohort of 666 subjects, a separate validation cohort made up of 120 different subjects was used. The study combined high-throughput TCR immunosequencing, statistical association of individual TCRs with disease status, and machine learning to predict cytomegalovirus infection status. General conclusions and limits of the study: Subsequent analysis determined that TCRs grouped into clusters in the first cohort also showed a tendency toward co-occurrence across the 120 or so validation repertoires, and about 94% of cluster scores exceeded 0. The classifier was reported to diagnose cytomegalovirus status with high specificity and sensitivity in both the original cohort and the validation cohort. Across donors, most TCR sequences were observed very rarely, whereas some public TCRs were present in many individuals. A later analysis lacked HLA typing for the validation cohort, so it scored co-occurrence in that cohort across all 130 or so repertoires. The authors suggested that the approach could potentially be extended to other disease states and immunological phenotypes. A total of 150 to 200 TCR beta chains were listed by the study as associated with cytomegalovirus. In vitro tests confirmed that a few of the cytomegalovirus-associated TCR beta chains recognize cytomegalovirus antigens.

Measured from the cysteine to the phenylalanine, the CDR3 is 16 residues long. Only the CDR3 region is kept as DNA, spanning 48 bases read in frame from base 1. V is clipped by 1 base and J by 0 bases, and the sequence between their germline boundaries is 13 bases long. CDR1 and CDR2, per the germline V gene (reference sequence), are GTSNPN and SVGIG. The library was generated by the immunoSEQ multiplex PCR assay. The original methods were these. To diagnose cytomegalovirus status from the catalog of TCR beta chain sequences, a statistical classification framework was built. As stored in TCRdb, this immuneACCESS dataset retains in-frame rearrangements with V and J assigned. A fraction of the clones does not appear; measured against another copy, unresolved V genes explain less than half of the discrepancy, and the remainder lacks a known reason. V, J and clone size were drawn from that table, and D and trimming were deduced from the DNA. The sample table holds about 160,000 clones, of which about 86% were seen once. 5% to 7% of the sample is held by the ten biggest clonotypes.

Separate from the approximately 730-subject first cohort, the validation cohort of 120 subjects was the group to which the donors belonged. For this clone: Its antigen target is currently unknown. Base qualities are not recorded, but no much larger clone differs from it by a single base.

This receptor was identified in a woman aged 25 to 39 in good health and CMV-seronegative. This chain joins TRBV30 to TRBJ2-1; the D segment could be TRBD1, given 5 matching bases. The sequencing sample was made of PBMCs. The DNA reads TGTGCCTGGAGTGGGGGCTTGGGCTCCTCCTACAATGAGCAGTTCTTC. Its protein reads: CAWSGGLGSSYNEQFF.